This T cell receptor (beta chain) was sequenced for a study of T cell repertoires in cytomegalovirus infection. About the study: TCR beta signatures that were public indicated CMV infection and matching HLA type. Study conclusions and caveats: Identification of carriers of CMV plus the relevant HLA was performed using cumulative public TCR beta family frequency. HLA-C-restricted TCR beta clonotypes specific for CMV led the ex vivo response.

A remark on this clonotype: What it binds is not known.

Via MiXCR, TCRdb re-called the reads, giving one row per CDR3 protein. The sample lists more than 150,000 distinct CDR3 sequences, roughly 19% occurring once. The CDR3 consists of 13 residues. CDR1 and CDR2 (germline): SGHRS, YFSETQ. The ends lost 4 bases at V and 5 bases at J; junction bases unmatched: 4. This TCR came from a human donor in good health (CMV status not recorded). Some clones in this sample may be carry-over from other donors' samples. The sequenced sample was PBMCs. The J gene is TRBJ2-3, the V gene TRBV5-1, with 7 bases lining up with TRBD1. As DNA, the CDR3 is TGCGCCAGCAGCGACCCAGGGGGAGATACGCAGTATTTT. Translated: CASSDPGGDTQYF. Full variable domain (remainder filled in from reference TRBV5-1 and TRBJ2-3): KAGVTQTPRYLIKTRGQQVTLSCSPISGHRSVSWYQQTPGQGLQFLFEYFSETQRNKGNFPGRFSGRQFSNSRSEMNVSTLELGDSALYLCASSDPGGDTQYFGPGTRLTVL.